This entry lists 26 T cell receptor beta chains sequenced from one sample in a study of cytomegalovirus exposure and HLA in healthy donors. With 60 Vbeta and 13 Jbeta primers, the PCR was carried out. Sequencing was performed with immunoSEQ multiplex PCR; in TCRdb, only in-frame clones are kept and a portion is missing. The sample records 100,000 to 150,000 clones, 60% to 85% being singletons. The sequenced sample consisted of PBMCs. The receptors originated from a man aged 25 to 45 in good health and CMV-seronegative.

A remark on this clone: Other DNA variants within this sample encode the same CDR3. The V call is TRBV2, the J call TRBJ2-2; D is ambiguous. The CDR3 sequence is 13 residues long. V gave up 4 bases and J gave up 2 bases, with 5 bases separating them. CDR1 is SNHLY and CDR2 is FYNNEI in the germline V gene. The CDR3, as DNA: TGTGCCAGCAGTGGCCTAAACACCGGGGAGCTGTTTTTT. This translates into CASSGLNTGELFF.

The chain uses TRBV4-2 and TRBJ2-7; D ambiguous. This CDR3 is built from 13 residues. Germline CDR1 reads LGHNA; CDR2 reads YNFKEQ. Trimming removed 1 base at V and 6 bases at J, with 10 bases between. CDR3 loop: CASSQAEPGEQYF. DNA for the CDR3: TGTGCCAGCAGCCAAGCTGAGCCGGGCGAGCAGTACTTC.

The chain carries TRBV18 and TRBJ1-1; no clear D gene. CDR1 is KGHSH, CDR2 LQKENI, per germline. V lost 2 bases, J lost 1 base, and 14 bases lay in between. The CDR3 runs to 16 residues. The CDR3 reads CASSPMIGPGNTEAFF. CDR3 DNA sequence: TGTGCCAGCTCACCAATGATAGGTCCAGGGAACACTGAAGCTTTCTTT.

The gene calls are TRBV5-1 and TRBJ1-1, with TRBD1 matching 8 bases. The J segment lost 2 bases and the V segment lost 6 bases, leaving 12 bases of the junction unmatched. Germline CDR1 is SGHRS and CDR2 is YFSETQ. The CDR3 runs 16 residues. This CDR3 is CASTSSPTGDNTEAFF. The CDR3, as DNA: TGCGCCAGCACCAGTTCACCGACAGGGGACAACACTGAAGCTTTCTTT. Using reference TRBV5-1 and TRBJ1-1 for the parts outside the CDR3, the full variable domain is KAGVTQTPRYLIKTRGQQVTLSCSPISGHRSVSWYQQTPGQGLQFLFEYFSETQRNKGNFPGRFSGRQFSNSRSEMNVSTLELGDSALYLCASTSSPTGDNTEAFFGQGTRLTVV.

The chain couples TRBV19 to TRBJ2-5, with TRBD1 as a possible D gene (6 bases). The V gene lost 3 bases and the J gene lost 2 bases, with 10 bases spanning the gap. This CDR3 comprises 14 residues. In germline, CDR1 is LNHDA, CDR2 SQIVND (reference sequence). The CDR3 loop reads CASSIDRRQETQYF. CDR3 nucleotides: TGTGCCAGTAGTATCGACAGGAGACAAGAGACCCAGTACTTC.

Concerning this clone itself: Different DNA sequences within this sample yield the same CDR3. V usage is TRBV9 and J usage is TRBJ2-1; TRBD2 aligns across 7 bases. This CDR3 spans 13 amino acids. V lost 0 bases, J lost 10 bases, and 4 bases stayed unmatched. Germline V gene sequence: CDR1 SGDLS, CDR2 YYNGEE. The CDR3 DNA reads TGTGCCAGCAGCGTAGGGGGGGGATCGGAGCAGTTCTTC. Its translation: CASSVGGGSEQFF. The full variable domain, completed using reference TRBV9 and TRBJ2-1, is DSGVTQTPKHLITATGQRVTLRCSPRSGDLSVYWYQQSLDQGLQFLIQYYNGEERAKGNILERFSAQQFPDLHSELNLSSLELGDSALYFCASSVGGGSEQFFGPGTRLTVL.

The rearrangement uses TRBV25-1 and TRBJ2-1; 9 positions agree with TRBD1. With V trimmed by 10 bases and J by 9 bases, 10 bases remained unmatched. Germline-derived CDR1 and CDR2 are MGHDK and SYGVNS. The CDR3 totals 13 residues. The CDR3 DNA reads as TGTGCCACCACAGGGGGCTATCAAAGTGAGCAGTTCTTC. Its protein is CATTGGYQSEQFF.

The rearrangement links TRBV9 to TRBJ2-5, with 7 bases aligning to TRBD2. Germline values: CDR1 SGDLS, CDR2 YYNGEE. The trim removed 10 bases at V and 5 bases at J, leaving 14 bases unmatched. This CDR3 region has 14 residues. The CDR3 region has the DNA TGTGCCTCAGCGGCCAGCGGGGTAGTGGAGACCCAGTACTTC. It translates to CASAASGVVETQYF.

This clone appeared a few times. The V gene is TRBV25-1, the J gene TRBJ2-1; TRBD2 aligns across 12 bases. Per germline, CDR1 MGHDK and CDR2 SYGVNS. This CDR3 spans 17 amino acids. V was pared by 3 bases and J by 5 bases, with 8 bases of the junction left unmatched. CDR3 sequence: CASSDTSGRQMNNEQFF. The DNA for the CDR3 is TGTGCCAGCAGTGATACTAGCGGGAGGCAAATGAACAATGAGCAGTTCTTC.

The chain carries TRBV19 and TRBJ2-2, with D tentatively TRBD2 (5 bases). Germline assignment: CDR1 LNHDA and CDR2 SQIVND (reference sequence). Trimming removed 7 bases at V and 7 bases at J, with 10 bases between. The CDR3 sequence is 12 residues long. The CDR3 nucleotides read TGTGCCAGTATAGCGTGGGGCGGGGAGCTGTTTTTT. Translation: CASIAWGGELFF.

The CDR3 bases are TGTGCCAGCAGTTCCAAGCTACCCAACCAAGAGACCCAGTACTTC. Protein product: CASSSKLPNQETQYF. This rearrangement joins TRBV27 to TRBJ2-5; D uncertain. The CDR3 is 15 amino acids. Trimming took off 4 bases at V and 0 bases at J, with 12 bases between the two ends. Per the germline V gene, CDR1 is MNHEY and CDR2 is SMNVEV (reference sequence).

In DNA form, the CDR3 reads TGTGCCAGCAGCCCGAGAGATACTAGCGGGTACGAGCAGTACTTC. This sequence encodes CASSPRDTSGYEQYF. This chain connects TRBV7-9 to TRBJ2-7, with TRBD2 matching 9 bases. The CDR3 sequence is 15 residues long. V lost 5 bases to trimming and J lost 4 bases; unmatched junction nucleotides: 9. CDR1 is SEHNR, CDR2 FQNEAQ, per germline (reference sequence).

The rearrangement joins TRBV6-1 to TRBJ1-6; no clear D. This CDR3 is 15 amino acids long. Germline assignment: CDR1 MNHNS and CDR2 SASEGT. V lost 2 bases to trimming and J lost 7 bases, with 12 bases between them. CDR3 loop: CASSERGTENSPLHF. The CDR3 DNA sequence: TGTGCCAGCAGTGAACGGGGTACTGAGAATTCACCCCTCCACTTT.

This clone was counted a single time. The chain links TRBV29-1 to TRBJ2-3; TRBD2 aligns across 13 bases. CDR3 length: 14 amino acids. Germline trimming cut 8 bases from V and 2 bases from J; bases unmatched to any gene: 4. The germline CDR1 and CDR2 sequences are SQVTM and ANQGSEA. The CDR3 nucleotides are TGCAGCTCGGGACTAGCGGGGCTCACAGATACGCAGTATTTT. Translated: CSSGLAGLTDTQYF.

V is TRBV6-5 and J is TRBJ2-7; possibly TRBD1 for D (5 bases). The V gene's germline CDR1 is MNHEY and CDR2 SVGAGI. The CDR3 is 14 amino acids. V was clipped by 6 bases and J by 4 bases, with 16 bases between them. In DNA, the CDR3 is TGTGCCAGCAGAACCAACAGGTTTCCTTACGAGCAGTACTTC. This gives the protein CASRTNRFPYEQYF.

Note on this clone: This CDR3 is also generated by other DNA sequences in the sample. The J gene is TRBJ1-2, the V gene TRBV5-1; 10 positions match TRBD1. The CDR3 contains 14 residues. Trimming took 0 bases from V and 6 from J; bases not matched to a gene: 2. CDR1 is SGHRS and CDR2 is YFSETQ in the germline V gene. As DNA, the CDR3 is TGCGCCAGCAGCTTGGGACAGGGGGCGGATGGCTACACCTTC. Protein product: CASSLGQGADGYTF.

The chain couples TRBV6-1 to TRBJ1-5; 9 positions match TRBD1. Germline assignment: CDR1 MNHNS and CDR2 SASEGT. This CDR3 contains 13 residues. V was clipped by 6 bases and J by 5 bases; unmatched bases: 2. In nucleotides, the CDR3 is TGTGCCAGCAGGCGACAGGGGGATCAGCCCCAGCATTTT. Amino acid sequence: CASRRQGDQPQHF.

Regarding this clone: No DNA is shown, since the ends of the CDR3 on it are uncertain; the CDR3 is the one TCRdb lists. The V and J genes are TRBV1 and TRBJ1-2; the D call of TRBD1 is as the table states it, not checked on the DNA. TRBV1 is a recognized pseudogene. The CDR3 totals 23 residues, both ends included. CDR3 amino acids: CTSSLVRQGPELWLHLRSLGYTF.

CDR3 in DNA: TGTGCCAGCAGTCCGAGTCCCGGGACAGGGTTTAAGAACACCGGGGAGCTGTTTTTT. Its protein product is CASSPSPGTGFKNTGELFF. V and J are TRBV28 and TRBJ2-2; 9 bases map to TRBD1. V was clipped by 5 bases and J by 1 base; unmatched bases: 14. The CDR3 runs to 19 residues. Germline V gene sequence: CDR1 MDHEN, CDR2 SYDVKM.

The chain couples TRBV4-2 to TRBJ2-3, with 7 bases fitting TRBD1. The CDR3 is 16 amino acids. J lost 5 bases, V lost 0 bases, and 8 bases had no gene match. From germline, CDR1 is LGHNA and CDR2 YNFKEQ. In DNA, the CDR3 is TGTGCCAGCAGCCAAGAAGAAAAGGGGGCGTTAGATACGCAGTATTTT. The encoded protein is CASSQEEKGALDTQYF.

This chain links TRBV30 with TRBJ1-5; 7 nucleotides match TRBD1. This CDR3 is 15 amino acids long. Germline CDR1 is GTSNPN and CDR2 is SVGIG (reference sequence). Trimming at V came to 1 base and at J to 4 bases, leaving 7 bases not matched to a gene. Here the CDR3 reads CAWSGSAGGNQPQHF. DNA of the CDR3: TGTGCCTGGAGTGGGTCGGCAGGGGGGAATCAGCCCCAGCATTTT.

The table lists this clone with a few counts. The chain employs TRBV5-1 and TRBJ2-3; the D gene is possibly TRBD1 (5 bases). The germline V gene has CDR1 SGHRS and CDR2 YFSETQ. Trimming stripped 0 bases from V and 5 bases from J, with 10 bases between. There are 14 residues in the CDR3. CDR3 sequence: CASSLGGDQDTQYF. In nucleotides, the CDR3 is TGCGCCAGCAGCTTGGGGGGCGATCAAGATACGCAGTATTTT.

A single count supports this clone. This chain connects TRBV11-3 to TRBJ2-7; D might be TRBD1 (5 bases). There are 13 residues in the CDR3. Between the trimmed V and J ends, which lost 3 bases and 3 bases, there was a span of 9 bases. The germline gives CDR1 SGHNT, CDR2 YENEEA. The CDR3 coding sequence is TGTGCCAGCAGCTTGGGGCCAAGCTACGAGCAGTACTTC. It yields the protein CASSLGPSYEQYF.

On this clone: At one boundary the junction diverges from the germline segment, which might be a read error. The genes are TRBV5-1 and TRBJ2-5, with 8 bases aligning to TRBD2. The CDR3 consists of 16 residues. The V gene's germline CDR1 is SGHRS and CDR2 YFSETQ. The CDR3, as DNA: TGCGCCGGCAGCTTTACAGCGGGGGCCGGGCAAGAGACCCAGTACTTC. The encoded protein is CAGSFTAGAGQETQYF.

The chain recombines TRBV18 with TRBJ2-7; D is perhaps TRBD2 (6 bases). Per the germline V gene, CDR1 is KGHSH and CDR2 is LQKENI. V was pared by 6 bases and J by 0 bases, with 12 bases between. The CDR3 runs to 14 residues. This CDR3 is CASSRGLTSYEQYF. CDR3 DNA: TGTGCCAGCTCCCGGGGACTTACCTCCTACGAGCAGTACTTC.

Here the CDR3 reads CASSSAGTGYHEQYF. The CDR3, as DNA: TGTGCCAGCAGCTCCGCCGGGACAGGCTACCACGAGCAGTACTTC. The rearrangement links TRBV7-2 to TRBJ2-7, with 8 nucleotides matching TRBD1. From germline, CDR1 is SGHTA and CDR2 FQGNSA. The CDR3 loop spans 15 amino acids. Losses at the gene ends were 4 bases for V and 5 bases for J; bases not matched to a gene: 10.